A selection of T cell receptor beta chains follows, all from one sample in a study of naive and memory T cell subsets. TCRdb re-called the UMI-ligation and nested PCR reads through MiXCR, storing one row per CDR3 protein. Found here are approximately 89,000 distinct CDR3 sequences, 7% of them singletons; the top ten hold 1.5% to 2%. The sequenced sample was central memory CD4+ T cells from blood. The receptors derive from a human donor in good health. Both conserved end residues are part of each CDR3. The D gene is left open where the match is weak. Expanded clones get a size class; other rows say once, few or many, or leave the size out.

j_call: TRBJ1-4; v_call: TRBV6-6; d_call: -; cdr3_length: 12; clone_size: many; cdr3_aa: CASSQAGKKLFF; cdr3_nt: TGTGCCAGCAGCCAGGCAGGGAAAAAACTGTTTTTT
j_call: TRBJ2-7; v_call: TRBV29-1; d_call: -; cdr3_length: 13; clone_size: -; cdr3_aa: CSVSGTLTYEQYF; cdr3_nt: TGCAGCGTGTCCGGAACTTTAACCTACGAGCAGTACTTC
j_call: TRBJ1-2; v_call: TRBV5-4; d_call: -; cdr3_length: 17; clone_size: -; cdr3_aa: CASSFPRGGGPGEGYTF; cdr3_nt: TGTGCCAGCAGCTTCCCCCGCGGGGGGGGCCCCGGAGAAGGCTACACCTTC
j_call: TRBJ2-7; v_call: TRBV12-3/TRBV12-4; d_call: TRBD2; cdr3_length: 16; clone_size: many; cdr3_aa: CASSLDRLADDYEQYF; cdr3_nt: TGTGCCAGCAGTTTAGACCGACTAGCGGACGACTACGAGCAGTACTTC
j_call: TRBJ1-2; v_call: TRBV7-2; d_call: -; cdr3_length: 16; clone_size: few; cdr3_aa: CASSLVFGGLGEGYTF; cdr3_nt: TGTGCCAGCAGCTTAGTATTTGGAGGGCTCGGAGAGGGCTACACCTTC
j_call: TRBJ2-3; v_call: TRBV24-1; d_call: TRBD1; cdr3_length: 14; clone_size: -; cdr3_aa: CATSVSGGSDTQYF; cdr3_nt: TGTGCCACCAGTGTCTCAGGGGGCTCAGATACGCAGTATTTT
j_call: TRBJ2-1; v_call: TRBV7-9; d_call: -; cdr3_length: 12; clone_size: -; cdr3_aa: CASSERGNEQFF; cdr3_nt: TGTGCCAGCAGCGAAAGGGGCAATGAGCAGTTCTTC
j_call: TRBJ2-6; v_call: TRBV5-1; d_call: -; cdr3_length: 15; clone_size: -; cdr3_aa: CASSTGSTGANVLTF; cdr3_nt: TGCGCCAGCAGCACAGGCAGCACCGGGGCCAACGTCCTGACTTTC
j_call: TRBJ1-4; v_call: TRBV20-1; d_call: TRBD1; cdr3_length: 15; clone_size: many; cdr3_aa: CSATDRRLQNEKLFF; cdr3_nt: TGCAGTGCAACGGACAGGCGACTACAAAACGAAAAACTGTTTTTT
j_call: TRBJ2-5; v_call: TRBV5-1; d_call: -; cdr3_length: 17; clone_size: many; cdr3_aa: CASSARPPGLNGETQYF; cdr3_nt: TGCGCCAGCAGCGCCCGACCACCGGGCCTTAACGGGGAGACCCAGTACTTC
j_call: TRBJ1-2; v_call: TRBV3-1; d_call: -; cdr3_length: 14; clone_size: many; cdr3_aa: CASSQDRGGSGYTF; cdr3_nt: TGTGCCAGCAGCCAAGATCGGGGGGGGAGTGGCTACACCTTC
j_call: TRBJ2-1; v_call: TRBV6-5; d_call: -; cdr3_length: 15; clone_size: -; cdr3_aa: CASSSYSSGGYEQFF; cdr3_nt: TGTGCCAGCAGTTCCTATAGCAGTGGAGGGTACGAGCAGTTCTTC
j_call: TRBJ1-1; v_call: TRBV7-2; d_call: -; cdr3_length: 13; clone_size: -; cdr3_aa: CASSLVTQGEAFF; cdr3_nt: TGTGCCAGCAGCTTAGTCACCCAAGGAGAAGCTTTCTTT
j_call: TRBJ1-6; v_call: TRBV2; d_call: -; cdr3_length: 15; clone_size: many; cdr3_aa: CASSEAPRGSAPLHF; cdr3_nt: TGTGCCAGCAGTGAAGCGCCCAGGGGATCCGCACCCCTCCACTTT
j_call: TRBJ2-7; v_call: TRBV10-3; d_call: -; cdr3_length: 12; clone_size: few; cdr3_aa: CAIGRQDYEQYF; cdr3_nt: TGTGCCATCGGAAGACAGGACTACGAGCAGTACTTC
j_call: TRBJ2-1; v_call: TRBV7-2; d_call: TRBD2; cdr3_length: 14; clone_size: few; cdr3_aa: CASSLDGGYNEQFF; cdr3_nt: TGTGCCAGCAGCTTAGACGGGGGGTACAATGAGCAGTTCTTC
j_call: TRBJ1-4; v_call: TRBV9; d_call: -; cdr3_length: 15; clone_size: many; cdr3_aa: CASSVAEGYNEKLFF; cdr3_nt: TGTGCCAGCAGCGTAGCGGAGGGGTATAATGAAAAACTGTTTTTT
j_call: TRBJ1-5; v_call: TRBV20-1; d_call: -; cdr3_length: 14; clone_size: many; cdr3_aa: CSAVRTGSNQPQHF; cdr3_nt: TGCAGTGCTGTTCGGACGGGGAGCAATCAGCCCCAGCATTTT
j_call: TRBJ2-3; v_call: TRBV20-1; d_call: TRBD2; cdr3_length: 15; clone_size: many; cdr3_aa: CSARRTSTFTDTQYF; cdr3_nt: TGCAGTGCTCGAAGGACTAGCACATTCACAGATACGCAGTATTTT
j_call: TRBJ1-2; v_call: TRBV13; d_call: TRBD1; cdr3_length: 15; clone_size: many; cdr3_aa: CASSLSGTGRDGYTF; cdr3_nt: TGTGCCAGCAGCTTAAGCGGGACAGGGAGGGATGGCTACACCTTC
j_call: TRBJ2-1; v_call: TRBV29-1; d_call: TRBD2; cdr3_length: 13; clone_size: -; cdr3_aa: CSVARGRNNEQFF; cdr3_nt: TGCAGCGTTGCGCGCGGGAGGAATAATGAGCAGTTCTTC
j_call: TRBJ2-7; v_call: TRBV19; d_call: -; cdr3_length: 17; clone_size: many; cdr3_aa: CASSQRGGRAPDYEQYF; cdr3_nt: TGTGCCAGTAGCCAGAGGGGGGGGAGGGCCCCCGATTACGAGCAGTACTTC
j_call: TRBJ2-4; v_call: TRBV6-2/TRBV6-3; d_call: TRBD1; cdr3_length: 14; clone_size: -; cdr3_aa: CASSTGTGQGIQYF; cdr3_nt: TGTGCCAGCAGTACCGGGACAGGGCAGGGCATTCAGTACTTC
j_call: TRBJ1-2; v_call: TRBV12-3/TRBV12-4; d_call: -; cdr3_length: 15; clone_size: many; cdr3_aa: CASSSRQYLNYGYTF; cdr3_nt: TGTGCCAGCAGTTCACGCCAGTATCTTAACTATGGCTACACCTTC
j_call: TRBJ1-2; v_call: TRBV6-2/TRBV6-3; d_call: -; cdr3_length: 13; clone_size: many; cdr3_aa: CASNADGSYGYTF; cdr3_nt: TGTGCCAGCAACGCGGACGGTTCCTATGGCTACACCTTC
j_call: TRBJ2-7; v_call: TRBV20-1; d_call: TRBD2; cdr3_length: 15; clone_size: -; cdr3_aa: CSATLTSGGTYEQYF; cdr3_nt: TGCAGTGCTACTCTCACTAGCGGGGGTACCTACGAGCAGTACTTC
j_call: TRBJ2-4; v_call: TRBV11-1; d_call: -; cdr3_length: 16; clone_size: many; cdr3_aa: CASSLVGTGAKNIQYF; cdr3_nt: TGTGCCAGCAGCTTAGTGGGCACTGGGGCCAAAAACATTCAGTACTTC
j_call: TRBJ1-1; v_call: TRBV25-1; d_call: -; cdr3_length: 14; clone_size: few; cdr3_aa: CASSESGKNTEAFF; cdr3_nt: TGTGCCAGCAGTGAATCTGGAAAGAACACTGAAGCTTTCTTT
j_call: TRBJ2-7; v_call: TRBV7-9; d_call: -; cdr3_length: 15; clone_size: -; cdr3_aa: CASSLTSQGSYEQYF; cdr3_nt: TGTGCCAGCAGCCTAACTTCACAGGGATCCTACGAGCAGTACTTC
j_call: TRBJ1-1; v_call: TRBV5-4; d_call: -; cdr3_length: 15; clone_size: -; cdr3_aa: CASTRAQTMNTEAFF; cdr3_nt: TGTGCCAGCACCCGTGCGCAGACCATGAACACTGAAGCTTTCTTT
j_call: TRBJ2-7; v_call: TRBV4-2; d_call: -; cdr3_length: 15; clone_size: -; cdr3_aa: CASSQDWAETYEQYF; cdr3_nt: TGTGCCAGCAGCCAAGATTGGGCGGAGACCTACGAGCAGTACTTC
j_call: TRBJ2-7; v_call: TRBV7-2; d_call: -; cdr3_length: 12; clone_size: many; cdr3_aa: CASSPGLIPRYF; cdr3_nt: TGTGCCAGCAGCCCAGGACTAATCCCTCGATACTTC
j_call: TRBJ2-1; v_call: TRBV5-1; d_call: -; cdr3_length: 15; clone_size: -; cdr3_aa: CASSLFPGAEREQFF; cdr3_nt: TGCGCCAGCAGCTTGTTTCCGGGAGCCGAGAGAGAGCAGTTCTTC
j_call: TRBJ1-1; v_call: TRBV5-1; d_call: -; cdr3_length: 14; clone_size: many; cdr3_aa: CASRSSAATAEAFF; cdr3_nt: TGCGCCAGCAGGTCGTCTGCGGCGACCGCTGAAGCTTTCTTT
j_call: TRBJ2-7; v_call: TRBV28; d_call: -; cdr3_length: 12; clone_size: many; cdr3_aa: CASSSTHYEQYF; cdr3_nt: TGTGCCAGCAGTTCCACCCACTACGAGCAGTACTTC
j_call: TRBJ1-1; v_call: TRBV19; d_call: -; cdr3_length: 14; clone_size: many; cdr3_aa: CASSSNRVNTEAFF; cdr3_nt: TGTGCCAGTAGTTCAAACAGAGTAAACACTGAAGCTTTCTTT
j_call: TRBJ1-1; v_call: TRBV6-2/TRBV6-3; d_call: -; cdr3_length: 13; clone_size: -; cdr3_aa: CASSSEGYTEAFF; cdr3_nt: TGTGCCAGCAGTTCCGAGGGATACACTGAAGCTTTCTTT
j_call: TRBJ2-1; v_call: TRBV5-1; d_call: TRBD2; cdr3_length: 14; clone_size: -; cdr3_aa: CASGGGDSVDEQFF; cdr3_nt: TGCGCCAGCGGCGGGGGGGACTCAGTCGATGAGCAGTTCTTC
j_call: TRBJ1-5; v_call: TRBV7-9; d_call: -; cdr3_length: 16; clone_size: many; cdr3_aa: CASSLALGRSNQPQHF; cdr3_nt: TGTGCCAGCAGCTTAGCGCTAGGCAGGAGTAATCAGCCCCAGCATTTT
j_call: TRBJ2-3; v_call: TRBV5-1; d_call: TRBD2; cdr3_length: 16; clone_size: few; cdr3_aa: CASSMGLAGGPDTQYF; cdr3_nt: TGCGCCAGCAGCATGGGACTAGCGGGAGGGCCAGATACGCAGTATTTT
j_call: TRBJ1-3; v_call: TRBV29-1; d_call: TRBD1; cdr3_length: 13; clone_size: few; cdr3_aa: CSVWDRGGNTIYF; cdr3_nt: TGCAGCGTTTGGGACAGGGGTGGAAACACCATATATTTT
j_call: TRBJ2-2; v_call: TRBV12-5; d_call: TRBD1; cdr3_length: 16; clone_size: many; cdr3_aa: CASALAQGANTGELFF; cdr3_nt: TGTGCTAGTGCGCTTGCCCAGGGGGCGAACACCGGGGAGCTGTTTTTT
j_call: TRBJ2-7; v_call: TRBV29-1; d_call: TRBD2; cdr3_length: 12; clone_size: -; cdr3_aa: CSVEGLAGEQYF; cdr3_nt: TGCAGCGTCGAGGGACTAGCCGGGGAGCAGTACTTC
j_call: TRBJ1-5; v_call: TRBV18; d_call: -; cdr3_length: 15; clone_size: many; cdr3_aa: CASSPMRGKNQPQHF; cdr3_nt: TGTGCCAGCTCACCCATGAGGGGAAAGAATCAGCCCCAGCATTTT
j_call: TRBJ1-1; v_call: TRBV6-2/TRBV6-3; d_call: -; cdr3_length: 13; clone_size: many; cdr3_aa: CASRLTTNTEAFF; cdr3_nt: TGTGCCAGCAGGTTGACTACGAACACTGAAGCTTTCTTT
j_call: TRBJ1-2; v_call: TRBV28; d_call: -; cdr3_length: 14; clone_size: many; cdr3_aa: CASSEEGWNYGYTF; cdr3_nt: TGTGCCAGCAGTGAGGAGGGCTGGAACTATGGCTACACCTTC
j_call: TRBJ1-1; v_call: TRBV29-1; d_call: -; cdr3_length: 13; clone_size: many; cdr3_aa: CSGSQAPFTEAFF; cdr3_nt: TGCAGCGGATCACAGGCCCCGTTCACTGAAGCTTTCTTT
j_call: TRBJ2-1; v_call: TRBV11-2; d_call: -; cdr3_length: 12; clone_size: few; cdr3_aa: CASSFSNNEQFF; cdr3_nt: TGTGCCAGCAGCTTTTCCAACAATGAGCAGTTCTTC
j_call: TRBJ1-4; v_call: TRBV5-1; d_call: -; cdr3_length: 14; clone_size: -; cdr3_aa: CASSLAGLDEKLFF; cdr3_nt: TGCGCCAGCAGCTTGGCCGGGTTAGATGAAAAACTGTTTTTT
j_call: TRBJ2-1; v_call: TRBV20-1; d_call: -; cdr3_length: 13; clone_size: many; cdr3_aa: CSARGYPYNEQFF; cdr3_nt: TGCAGTGCTAGAGGCTACCCGTACAATGAGCAGTTCTTC
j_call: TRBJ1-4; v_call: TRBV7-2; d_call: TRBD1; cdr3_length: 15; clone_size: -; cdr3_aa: CASSGTRGRNEKLFF; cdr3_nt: TGTGCCAGCAGCGGTACCAGGGGGAGAAATGAAAAACTGTTTTTT
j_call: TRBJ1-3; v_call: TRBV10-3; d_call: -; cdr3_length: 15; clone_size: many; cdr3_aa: CAIRPGPTSGNTIYF; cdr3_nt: TGTGCCATCAGGCCGGGCCCCACCTCTGGAAACACCATATATTTT
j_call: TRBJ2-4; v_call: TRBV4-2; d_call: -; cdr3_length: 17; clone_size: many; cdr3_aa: CASSQQLLQGAKNIQYF; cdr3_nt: TGTGCCAGCAGCCAACAACTACTCCAGGGAGCCAAAAACATTCAGTACTTC